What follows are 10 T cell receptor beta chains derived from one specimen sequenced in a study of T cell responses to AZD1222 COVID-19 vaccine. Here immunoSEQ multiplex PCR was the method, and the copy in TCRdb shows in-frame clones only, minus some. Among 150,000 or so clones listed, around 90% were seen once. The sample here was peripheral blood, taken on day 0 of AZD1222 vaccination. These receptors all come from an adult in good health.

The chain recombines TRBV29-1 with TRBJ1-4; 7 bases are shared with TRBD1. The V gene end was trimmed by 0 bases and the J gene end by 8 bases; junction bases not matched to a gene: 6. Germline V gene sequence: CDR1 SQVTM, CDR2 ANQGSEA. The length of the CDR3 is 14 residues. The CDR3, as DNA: TGCAGCGTTGAAGAAACAGGGGTTGGAGAAAAACTGTTTTTT. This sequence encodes CSVEETGVGEKLFF.

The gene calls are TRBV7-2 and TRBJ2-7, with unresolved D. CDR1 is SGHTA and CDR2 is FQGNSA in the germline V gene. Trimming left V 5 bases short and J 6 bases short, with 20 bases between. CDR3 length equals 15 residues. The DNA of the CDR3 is TGTGCCAGCAGCCCCGGTTACAGCAAAGGAGTCGAGCAGTACTTC. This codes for CASSPGYSKGVEQYF.

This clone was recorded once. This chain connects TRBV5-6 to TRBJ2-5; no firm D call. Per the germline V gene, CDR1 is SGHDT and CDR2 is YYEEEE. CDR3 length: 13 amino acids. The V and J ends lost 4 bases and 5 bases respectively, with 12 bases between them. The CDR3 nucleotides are TGTGCCAGCAGCAAGAGAACCACGGAGACCCAGTACTTC. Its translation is CASSKRTTETQYF. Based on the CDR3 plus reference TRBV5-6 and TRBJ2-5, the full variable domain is DAGVTQSPTHLIKTRGQQVTLRCSPKSGHDTVSWYQQALGQGPQFIFQYYEEEERQRGNFPDRFSGHQFPNYSSELNVNALLLGDSALYLCASSKRTTETQYFGPGTRLLVL.

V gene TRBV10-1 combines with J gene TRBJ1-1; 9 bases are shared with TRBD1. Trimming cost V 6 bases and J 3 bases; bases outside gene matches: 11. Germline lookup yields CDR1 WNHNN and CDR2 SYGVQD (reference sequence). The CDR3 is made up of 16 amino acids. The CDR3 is CASRPRQGERDTEAFF. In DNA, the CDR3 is TGCGCCAGCAGGCCCAGACAGGGGGAAAGGGACACTGAAGCTTTCTTT.

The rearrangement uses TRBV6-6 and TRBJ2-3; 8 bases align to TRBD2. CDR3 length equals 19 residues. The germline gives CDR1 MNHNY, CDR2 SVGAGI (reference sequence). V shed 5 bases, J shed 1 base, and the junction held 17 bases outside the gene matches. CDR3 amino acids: CASSRDPAGGVIRTDTQYF. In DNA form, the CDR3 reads TGTGCCAGCAGTCGGGATCCCGCGGGGGGCGTTATTCGCACAGATACGCAGTATTTT.

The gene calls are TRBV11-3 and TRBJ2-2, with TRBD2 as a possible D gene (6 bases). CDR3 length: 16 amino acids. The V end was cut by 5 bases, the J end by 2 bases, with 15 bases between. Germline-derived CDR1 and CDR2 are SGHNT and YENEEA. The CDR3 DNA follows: TGTGCCAGCAGCCCGTCTGGCGGGGCAAACACCGGGGAGCTGTTTTTT. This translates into CASSPSGGANTGELFF. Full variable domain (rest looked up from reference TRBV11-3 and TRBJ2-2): EAGVVQSPRYKIIEKKQPVAFWCNPISGHNTLYWYLQNLGQGPELLIRYENEEAVDDSQLPKDRFSAERLKGVDSTLKIQPAELGDSAVYLCASSPSGGANTGELFFGEGSRLTVL.

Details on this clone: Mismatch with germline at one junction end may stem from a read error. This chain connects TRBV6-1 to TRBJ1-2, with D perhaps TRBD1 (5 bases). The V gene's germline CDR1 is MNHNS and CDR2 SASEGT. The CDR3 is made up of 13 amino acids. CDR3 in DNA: TGTGCCAGCGGTGAATTTAGGGGCTATGGCTACACCTTC. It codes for CASGEFRGYGYTF.

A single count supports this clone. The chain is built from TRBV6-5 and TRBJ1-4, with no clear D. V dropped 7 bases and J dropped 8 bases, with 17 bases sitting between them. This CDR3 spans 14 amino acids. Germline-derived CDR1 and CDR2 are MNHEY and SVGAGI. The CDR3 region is CASMIERAGEKLFF. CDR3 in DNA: TGTGCCAGCATGATTGAAAGGGCGGGGGAAAAACTGTTTTTT.

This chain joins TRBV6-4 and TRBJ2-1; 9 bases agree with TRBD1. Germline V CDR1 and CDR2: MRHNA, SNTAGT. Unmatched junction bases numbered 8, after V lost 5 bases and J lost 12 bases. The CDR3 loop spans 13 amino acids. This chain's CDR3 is CASSNTGGSGQFF. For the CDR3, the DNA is TGTGCCAGCAGTAACACAGGGGGCTCAGGGCAGTTCTTC.

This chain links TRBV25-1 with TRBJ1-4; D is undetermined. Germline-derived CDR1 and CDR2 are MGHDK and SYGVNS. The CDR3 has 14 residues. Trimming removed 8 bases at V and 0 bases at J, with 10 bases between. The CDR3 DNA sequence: TGTGCCAGCCTGACCCCCACAACTAATGAAAAACTGTTTTTT. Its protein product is CASLTPTTNEKLFF.